This record covers a single TCR beta chain. Generated by immunoSEQ multiplex PCR, the TCRdb table keeps only in-frame clones and is missing some. The table records 100,000 to 150,000 clones, 80% to 90% of them present only once. With 2 bases clipped from V and 6 bases from J, the junction kept 4 bases outside the gene matches. CDR1 is KGHSH, CDR2 LQKENI, per germline. The CDR3 length is 14 residues. These data originate in a study of cytotoxic CD8 clonotypes in ibrutinib-treated CLL. The sequenced sample was PBMCs, obtained after 24 months of ibrutinib treatment. The chain employs TRBV18 and TRBJ2-3; 8 positions match TRBD2. The sequence derives from a human donor with chronic lymphocytic leukemia. CDR3 bases: TGTGCCAGCTCACCAGCTAGCGGGCAGGATACGCAGTATTTT. It yields the protein CASSPASGQDTQYF.